Listed below are T cell receptor beta chains from one sample, sequenced in a study of identical twins. Via MiXCR, TCRdb re-called the 5' RACE reads, giving one row per CDR3 protein. Of 450,000 or so distinct CDR3 sequences listed, less than 20% are singletons. Input material: naive T cells sorted from blood. The receptors originated from a man in his fifties or sixties in good health. CDR3s include the opening cysteine and the closing phenylalanine or tryptophan. The order of the fields is D gene, clone size, J gene, V gene, CDR3 protein, CDR3 DNA. D genes are given only for firm matches. Some rows mark clone size as missing; the rest say once, few, many or name a class of expanded clone.

D: TRBD2
size: NA
J: TRBJ2-1
V: TRBV28
CDR3: CASSSRLAGLPEQFF
DNA: TGTGCCAGCAGTTCCCGACTAGCGGGATTGCCAGAGCAGTTCTTC

D: TRBD1
size: NA
J: TRBJ2-5
V: TRBV10-3
CDR3: CAIGQGNQETQYF
DNA: TGTGCCATCGGACAGGGGAACCAAGAGACCCAGTACTTC

D: NA
size: NA
J: TRBJ2-7
V: TRBV5-4
CDR3: CASSWDGAYEQYF
DNA: TGTGCCAGCAGCTGGGACGGCGCCTACGAGCAGTACTTC

D: NA
size: few
J: TRBJ2-6
V: TRBV4-1
CDR3: CASSQLAGRDSGANVLTF
DNA: TGCGCCAGCAGCCAACTAGCCGGAAGGGACTCTGGGGCCAACGTCCTGACTTTC

D: NA
size: many
J: TRBJ2-7
V: TRBV20-1
CDR3: CSAPGIANYEQYF
DNA: TGCAGTGCTCCAGGGATCGCCAACTACGAGCAGTACTTC

D: TRBD2
size: NA
J: TRBJ2-7
V: TRBV3-1
CDR3: CASSQASGDPYEQYF
DNA: TGTGCCAGCAGCCAGGCTAGCGGGGATCCCTACGAGCAGTACTTC

D: NA
size: many
J: TRBJ2-3
V: TRBV2
CDR3: CASLLGRSTDTQYF
DNA: TGTGCCAGCCTACTAGGGAGAAGCACAGATACGCAGTATTTT

D: NA
size: NA
J: TRBJ2-1
V: TRBV4-2
CDR3: CASSQWLVPNNEQFF
DNA: TGTGCCAGCAGCCAGTGGTTAGTCCCGAACAATGAGCAGTTCTTC

D: TRBD1
size: NA
J: TRBJ1-5
V: TRBV6-2/TRBV6-3
CDR3: CASSQDRGFNSNQPQHF
DNA: TGTGCCAGCAGCCAGGACAGGGGATTTAATAGCAATCAGCCCCAGCATTTT

D: NA
size: few
J: TRBJ1-2
V: TRBV20-1
CDR3: CSASREGNYGYTF
DNA: TGCAGTGCTAGCAGGGAGGGGAACTATGGCTACACCTTC

D: NA
size: NA
J: TRBJ2-2
V: TRBV12-3/TRBV12-4
CDR3: CASSLSDTGELFF
DNA: TGTGCCAGCAGTTTATCAGACACCGGGGAGCTGTTTTTT

D: NA
size: NA
J: TRBJ2-3
V: TRBV5-1
CDR3: CASSLSSLSGTDTQYF
DNA: TGCGCCAGCAGCTTGTCGAGCCTTTCGGGCACAGATACGCAGTATTTT

D: NA
size: NA
J: TRBJ2-2
V: TRBV30
CDR3: CAWSVLRGFTGELFF
DNA: TGTGCCTGGAGTGTACTGCGGGGTTTCACCGGGGAGCTGTTTTTT

D: NA
size: NA
J: TRBJ1-4
V: TRBV9
CDR3: CASSAYQGSNEKLFF
DNA: TGTGCCAGCAGCGCCTACCAGGGATCTAATGAAAAACTGTTTTTT

D: NA
size: many
J: TRBJ2-7
V: TRBV29-1
CDR3: CSVERGNPYEQYF
DNA: TGCAGCGTTGAGAGGGGAAATCCCTACGAGCAGTACTTC

D: NA
size: NA
J: TRBJ2-3
V: TRBV6-1
CDR3: CASRNRALRTDTQYF
DNA: TGTGCCAGCAGGAACCGGGCCCTCCGCACAGATACGCAGTATTTT

D: NA
size: once
J: TRBJ1-1
V: TRBV7-2
CDR3: CASSLGVGMNTEAFF
DNA: TGTGCCAGCAGCCTAGGAGTAGGTATGAACACTGAAGCTTTCTTT

D: TRBD2
size: few
J: TRBJ2-1
V: TRBV3-1
CDR3: CASSQGLAGGYEQFF
DNA: TGTGCCAGCAGCCAAGGGCTAGCGGGAGGATACGAGCAGTTCTTC

D: TRBD1
size: few
J: TRBJ2-7
V: TRBV5-1
CDR3: CASSQIFDRGLYEQYF
DNA: TGCGCCAGCAGCCAGATCTTTGACAGGGGGCTCTACGAGCAGTACTTC

D: NA
size: few
J: TRBJ1-3
V: TRBV9
CDR3: CASSSGPPFPGNTIYF
DNA: TGTGCCAGCAGCTCGGGACCGCCCTTCCCTGGAAACACCATATATTTT

D: TRBD1
size: NA
J: TRBJ2-7
V: TRBV29-1
CDR3: CSTRQGQGEQYF
DNA: TGCAGCACACGACAGGGTCAAGGCGAGCAGTACTTC

D: NA
size: NA
J: TRBJ1-1
V: TRBV20-1
CDR3: CSAREGGWGNIEAFF
DNA: TGCAGTGCTAGAGAAGGCGGGTGGGGCAATATTGAAGCTTTCTTT

D: NA
size: many
J: TRBJ2-7
V: TRBV4-3
CDR3: CASSQDWGREQYF
DNA: TGCGCCAGCAGCCAAGATTGGGGACGGGAGCAGTACTTC

D: NA
size: NA
J: TRBJ2-7
V: TRBV20-1
CDR3: CSLRVSSYEQYF
DNA: TGCAGCTTAAGAGTTAGCTCCTACGAGCAGTACTTC

D: TRBD1
size: NA
J: TRBJ1-2
V: TRBV7-2
CDR3: CASSPGRGPNYGYTF
DNA: TGTGCCAGCAGCCCCGGGAGGGGGCCTAACTATGGCTACACCTTC

D: NA
size: many
J: TRBJ2-3
V: TRBV18
CDR3: CASSPDRPTSTDTQYF
DNA: TGTGCCAGCTCACCGGACAGACCAACTAGCACAGATACGCAGTATTTT

D: TRBD1
size: many
J: TRBJ2-5
V: TRBV6-5
CDR3: CASSYFGTGGQETQYF
DNA: TGTGCCAGCAGTTACTTTGGGACAGGGGGCCAAGAGACCCAGTACTTC

D: TRBD1
size: NA
J: TRBJ1-5
V: TRBV27
CDR3: CASSLGGQGRQPQHF
DNA: TGTGCCAGCAGTTTAGGGGGACAGGGGAGACAGCCCCAGCATTTT